This TCR beta chain comes out of a study of neurological immune-mediated disorders. Study-wide results and limits: HTLV-1-associated myelopathy had the most TCR clonal expansion, and multiple sclerosis had the least, less than healthy controls. Phylogenetic grouping assigned the repertoires of 18 of 34 multiple sclerosis patients to one related-CDR3 cluster, which constitutes a possible signature.

The germline V and J ends were trimmed by 0 bases and 4 bases, with 10 bases remaining between them. CDR3 length equals 15 residues. Germline V gives CDR1 LGHNT, CDR2 FRNRAP. As for the cDNA, it was generated by 5'RACE with 10-nucleotide random UMIs. TCRdb reanalysed the 5' RACE reads using MiXCR and keeps one entry per CDR3 protein. The data show about 95,000 distinct CDR3 sequences, approximately 3.3% seen once. This clonotype was observed many times. Its specificity is not known. The sample comprised PBMCs. The clonotype was recovered from a woman aged 18-29 years with multiple sclerosis. The chain is built from TRBV12-5 and TRBJ1-3; D unclear. The CDR3 protein is CASGLVPTDGNTIYF. The CDR3, as DNA: TGTGCTAGTGGTTTGGTACCAACGGACGGAAACACCATATATTTT.